The source of this T cell receptor beta chain is a study of cytomegalovirus exposure and HLA in healthy donors. The CDR3 is made up of 16 amino acids. CDR1 LGHNA and CDR2 YSLEER come from the germline V gene. V was shortened by 4 bases and J by 2 bases, with 15 bases between the two germline ends. Comment on this clone: Its target is not known.

Amplification used 60 Vbeta primers and 13 Jbeta primers. In the original analysis: The count from a later analysis was some 76 million unique TCR beta chains, some 12 million of them shared. Sequencing used immunoSEQ multiplex PCR; TCRdb keeps in-frame clones, though not all of them. V, J and clone size reflect that table, while D and trimming were determined from the DNA. The sample yields more than 70,000 clones, around three quarters seen once. General study points: Researchers reported in a later analysis that common viral pathogens appeared linked to several top clusters. Later analysis showed TCR association rates varying by HLA locus, highest for DRB1 and lowest for HLA-C. Reportedly, HLA-A and HLA-B alleles of most subjects were accurately predicted from TCR beta.

The V gene is TRBV4-3, the J gene TRBJ2-1; D perhaps matches TRBD2 (6 bases). Sequenced material: PBMCs. The clonotype was recovered from a woman in her 50s in good health and CMV-seropositive. The CDR3 sequence is CASSPDPGGTYNEQFF. CDR3 sequence (DNA): TGCGCCAGCAGCCCCGATCCCGGGGGAACCTACAATGAGCAGTTCTTC.